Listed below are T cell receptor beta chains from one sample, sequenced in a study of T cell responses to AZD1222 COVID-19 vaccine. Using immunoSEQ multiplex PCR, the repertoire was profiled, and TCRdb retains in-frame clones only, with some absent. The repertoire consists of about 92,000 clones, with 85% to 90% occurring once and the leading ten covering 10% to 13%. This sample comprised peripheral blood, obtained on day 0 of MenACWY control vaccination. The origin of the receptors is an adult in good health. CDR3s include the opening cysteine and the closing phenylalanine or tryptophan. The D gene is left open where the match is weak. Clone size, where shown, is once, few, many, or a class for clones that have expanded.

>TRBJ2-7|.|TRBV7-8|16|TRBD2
CASSLGVGTSSYEQYF
TGTGCCAGCAGCTTAGGGGTGGGGACTAGCTCCTACGAGCAGTACTTC
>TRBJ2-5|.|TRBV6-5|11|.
CASTEQETQYF
TGTGCCAGCACCGAACAAGAGACCCAGTACTTC
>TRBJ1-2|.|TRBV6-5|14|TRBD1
CASSLSRDRGGYTF
TGTGCCAGCAGTTTATCCCGGGACAGGGGCGGCTACACCTTC
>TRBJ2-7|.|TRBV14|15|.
CASSQNRDRPYEQYF
TGTGCCAGCAGCCAGAATCGGGACCGGCCCTACGAGCAGTACTTC
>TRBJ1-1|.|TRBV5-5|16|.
CASSLAVGRANTEAFF
TGTGCCAGCAGCTTGGCAGTGGGCAGGGCGAACACTGAAGCTTTCTTT
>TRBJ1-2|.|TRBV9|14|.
CASSPNTVDYGYTF
TGTGCCAGCAGCCCCAACACAGTGGACTATGGCTACACCTTC
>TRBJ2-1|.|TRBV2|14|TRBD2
CASLLAGGVNEQFF
TGTGCCAGCCTACTAGCGGGGGGAGTGAATGAGCAGTTCTTC
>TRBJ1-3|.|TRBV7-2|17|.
CASSLVLTGVSGNTIYF
TGTGCCAGCAGCTTAGTGCTTACAGGCGTATCTGGAAACACCATATATTTT
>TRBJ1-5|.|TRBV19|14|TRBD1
CASMGTGSNQPQHF
TGTGCCAGTATGGGGACAGGGAGCAATCAGCCCCAGCATTTT
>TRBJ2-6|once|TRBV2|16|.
CANKRGNHSGANVLTF
TGTGCCAATAAAAGGGGAAACCACTCTGGGGCCAACGTCCTGACTTTC
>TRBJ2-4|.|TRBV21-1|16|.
CASSNPTRLAKNIQYF
TGTGCCAGCAGCAACCCTACAAGACTAGCCAAAAACATTCAGTACTTC
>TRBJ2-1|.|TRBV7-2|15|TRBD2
CASSFLAGIYNEQFF
TGTGCCAGCAGCTTTTTAGCGGGTATCTACAATGAGCAGTTCTTC
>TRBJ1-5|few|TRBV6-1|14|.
CASSDSYSNQPQHF
TGTGCCAGCAGTGACAGCTATAGCAATCAGCCCCAGCATTTT
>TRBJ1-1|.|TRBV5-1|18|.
CASSLADGLNNMNTEAFF
TGCGCCAGCAGCTTGGCTGATGGTTTAAACAATATGAACACTGAAGCTTTCTTT
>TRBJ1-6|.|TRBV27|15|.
CASGGPYAYNSPLHF
TGTGCCAGCGGTGGGCCCTATGCCTATAATTCACCCCTCCACTTT
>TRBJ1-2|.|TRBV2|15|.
CASSESGGSGYGYTF
TGTGCCAGCAGTGAATCGGGGGGGTCGGGCTATGGCTACACCTTC
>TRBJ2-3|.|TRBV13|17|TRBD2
CASSPPLAGALTDTQYF
TGTGCCAGCAGCCCCCCACTAGCGGGGGCCCTCACAGATACGCAGTATTTT
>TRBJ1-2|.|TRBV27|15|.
CASSLVWGVSSGYTF
TGTGCCAGCAGTTTAGTGTGGGGGGTGTCTTCTGGCTACACCTTC
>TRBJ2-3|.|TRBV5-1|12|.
CASSSDIDTQYF
TGCGCCAGCAGCTCAGACATAGATACGCAGTATTTT
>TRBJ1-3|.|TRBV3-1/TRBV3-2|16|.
CASSPTHPTGLDTIYF
TGTGCCAGCAGCCCAACTCATCCTACAGGGTTGGACACCATATATTTT
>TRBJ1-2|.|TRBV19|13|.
CASSIGGDYGYTF
TGTGCCAGTAGTATTGGAGGGGACTATGGCTACACCTTC
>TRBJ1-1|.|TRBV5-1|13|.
CASSPGGDNEAFF
TGCGCCAGCAGCCCGGGGGGTGATAATGAAGCTTTCTTT
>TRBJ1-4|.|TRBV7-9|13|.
CASSLGGDEKLFF
TGTGCCAGCAGCTTAGGAGGGGATGAAAAACTGTTTTTT
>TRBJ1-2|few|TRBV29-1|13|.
CSTEEGVNYGYTF
TGCAGCACAGAGGAGGGCGTGAATTATGGCTACACCTTC
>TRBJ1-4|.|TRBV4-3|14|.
CASSQADFNEKLFF
TGCGCCAGCAGCCAAGCGGACTTTAATGAAAAACTGTTTTTT
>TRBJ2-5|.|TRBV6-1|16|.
CASSEWGRGFQETQYF
TGTGCCAGCAGTGAATGGGGCAGGGGCTTCCAAGAGACCCAGTACTTC
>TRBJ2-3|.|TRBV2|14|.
CASNQGPSTDTQYF
TGTGCCAGCAACCAGGGACCAAGCACAGATACGCAGTATTTT
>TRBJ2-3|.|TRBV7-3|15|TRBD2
CASSSDGGITDTQYF
TGTGCCAGCAGCTCGGACGGGGGGATCACAGATACGCAGTATTTT
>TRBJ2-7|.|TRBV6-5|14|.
CASSYQRGDYEQYF
TGTGCCAGCAGTTACCAGAGGGGGGACTACGAGCAGTACTTC
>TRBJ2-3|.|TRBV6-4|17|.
CASSDGLGGPSTDTQYF
TGTGCCAGCAGTGACGGGCTCGGGGGGCCTAGCACAGATACGCAGTATTTT
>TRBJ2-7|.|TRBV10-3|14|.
CAISESTYAYEQYF
TGTGCCATCAGTGAGTCGACATACGCCTACGAGCAGTACTTC
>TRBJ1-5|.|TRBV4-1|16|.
CASSQALGEVDQPQHF
TGCGCCAGCAGCCAAGCTTTAGGTGAGGTCGATCAGCCCCAGCATTTT
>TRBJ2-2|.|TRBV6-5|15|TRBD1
CASSYQTGGTGELFF
TGTGCCAGCAGTTACCAGACAGGGGGCACCGGGGAGCTGTTTTTT
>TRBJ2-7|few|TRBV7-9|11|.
CASSKTYEQYF
TGTGCCAGCAGCAAAACCTACGAGCAGTACTTC
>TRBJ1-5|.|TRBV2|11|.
CASGDNQPQHF
TGTGCCAGCGGGGACAATCAGCCCCAGCATTTT
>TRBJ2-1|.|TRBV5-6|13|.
CASSLNRYNEQFF
TGTGCCAGCAGCCTCAACAGGTACAATGAGCAGTTCTTC
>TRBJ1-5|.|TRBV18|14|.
CASSDNIGNQPQHF
TGTGCCAGCTCCGACAATATAGGAAATCAGCCCCAGCATTTT
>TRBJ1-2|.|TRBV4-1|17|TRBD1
CASSQESGTGVHNGYTF
TGCGCCAGCAGCCAAGAGTCCGGGACAGGGGTTCACAATGGCTACACCTTC
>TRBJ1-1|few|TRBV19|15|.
CASSIVSSTNTEAFF
TGTGCCAGTAGTATAGTGTCCAGTACGAACACTGAAGCTTTCTTT
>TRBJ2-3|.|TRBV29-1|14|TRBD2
CSVLTSGGASTQYF
TGCAGCGTTCTGACTAGCGGGGGGGCCTCTACGCAGTATTTT
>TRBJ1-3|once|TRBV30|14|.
CAWMLGRSGNTIYF
TGTGCCTGGATGTTGGGTCGCTCTGGAAACACCATATATTTT
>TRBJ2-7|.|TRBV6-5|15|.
CASSQSSGAGYEQYF
TGTGCCAGCAGTCAGTCATCGGGGGCTGGGTACGAGCAGTACTTC
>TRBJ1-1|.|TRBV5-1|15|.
CASSLEAGPRTEAFF
TGCGCCAGCAGCTTGGAGGCAGGCCCCAGGACTGAAGCTTTCTTT
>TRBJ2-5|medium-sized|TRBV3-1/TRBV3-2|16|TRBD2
CASSSLLAGVKETQYF
TGTGCCAGCAGCTCGTTACTAGCGGGGGTGAAAGAGACCCAGTACTTC
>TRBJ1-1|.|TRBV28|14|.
CASSPPTRITEAFF
TGTGCCAGCAGTCCACCCACTAGGATCACTGAAGCTTTCTTT
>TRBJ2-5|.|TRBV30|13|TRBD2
CAWSVGGRETQYF
TGTGCCTGGAGTGTAGGCGGGAGAGAGACCCAGTACTTC
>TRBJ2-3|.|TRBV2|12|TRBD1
CASSETGGTQYF
TGTGCCAGCAGCGAAACAGGGGGTACGCAGTATTTT
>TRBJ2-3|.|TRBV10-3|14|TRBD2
CAIRVAGEVDTQYF
TGTGCCATCAGGGTAGCGGGGGAGGTAGATACGCAGTATTTT
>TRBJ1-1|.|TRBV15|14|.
CATRTGGQGAEAFF
TGTGCCACCAGGACGGGGGGCCAAGGGGCTGAAGCTTTCTTT
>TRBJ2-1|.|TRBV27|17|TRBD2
CASSRTSGGKGYNEQFF
TGTGCCAGCAGTCGGACTAGCGGGGGGAAGGGCTACAATGAGCAGTTCTTC
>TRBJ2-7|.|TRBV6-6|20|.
CASSRNRFIGERHDSYEQYF
TGTGCCAGCAGTCGGAACCGGTTCATCGGCGAGAGACATGACTCCTACGAGCAGTACTTC
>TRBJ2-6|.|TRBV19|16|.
CASSIGGLSGANVLTF
TGTGCCAGTAGTATCGGGGGCCTCTCTGGGGCCAACGTCCTGACTTTC
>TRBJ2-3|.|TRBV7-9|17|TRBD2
CASSAGTSGGEADTQYF
TGTGCCAGCAGCGCCGGGACTAGCGGGGGGGAGGCAGATACGCAGTATTTT
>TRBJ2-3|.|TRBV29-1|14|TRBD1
CSVEMTGATDTQYF
TGCAGCGTTGAGATGACAGGGGCCACAGATACGCAGTATTTT